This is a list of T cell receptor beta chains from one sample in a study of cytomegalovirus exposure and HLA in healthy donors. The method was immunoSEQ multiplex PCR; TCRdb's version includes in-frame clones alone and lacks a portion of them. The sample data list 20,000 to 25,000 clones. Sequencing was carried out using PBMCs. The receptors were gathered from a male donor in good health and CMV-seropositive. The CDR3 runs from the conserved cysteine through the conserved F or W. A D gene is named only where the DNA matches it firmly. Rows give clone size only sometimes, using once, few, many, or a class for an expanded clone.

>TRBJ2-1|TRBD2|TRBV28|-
CASSPLLLAGDNEQFF
TGTGCCAGCAGTCCCCTCCTCCTAGCGGGAGACAATGAGCAGTTCTTC
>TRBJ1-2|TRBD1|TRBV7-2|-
CASSLGQGDGYTF
TGTGCCAGCAGCTTGGGACAGGGTGATGGCTACACCTTC
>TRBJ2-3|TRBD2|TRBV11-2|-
CASSLGVGGPGDTQYF
TGTGCCAGCAGCTTAGGAGTGGGAGGGCCGGGAGATACGCAGTATTTT
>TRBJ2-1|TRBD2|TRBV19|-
CASSRRLAGYYNEQFF
TGTGCCAGTAGTCGGCGGCTAGCGGGTTATTACAATGAGCAGTTCTTC
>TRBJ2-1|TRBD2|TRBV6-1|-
CASSEAPSGWGFLDEQFF
TGTGCCAGCAGTGAAGCTCCTAGCGGCTGGGGTTTTTTGGATGAGCAGTTCTTC
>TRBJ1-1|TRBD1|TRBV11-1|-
CASGRDSGSEAFF
TGTGCCAGCGGACGGGACAGCGGCTCTGAAGCTTTCTTT
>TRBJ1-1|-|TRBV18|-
CASKTAFENTEAFF
TGTGCCAGCAAGACAGCCTTTGAGAACACTGAAGCTTTCTTT
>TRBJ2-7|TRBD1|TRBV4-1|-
CASSQDSNRGNEQYF
TGCGCCAGCAGCCAAGATAGTAACAGGGGAAACGAGCAGTACTTC
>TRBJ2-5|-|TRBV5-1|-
CASSGAGGETQYF
TGCGCCAGCAGCGGGGCAGGCGGAGAGACCCAGTACTTC
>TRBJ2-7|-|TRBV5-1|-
CASSPPDRSYYEQYF
TGCGCCAGCAGCCCCCCAGACAGGTCATACTACGAGCAGTACTTC
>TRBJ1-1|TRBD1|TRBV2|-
CASSKAGGTEAFF
TGTGCCAGCAGTAAAGCAGGGGGCACTGAAGCTTTCTTT
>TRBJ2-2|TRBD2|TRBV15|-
CATSRLGGVAPGELFF
TGTGCCACCAGCAGACTCGGGGGGGTTGCCCCCGGGGAGCTGTTTTTT
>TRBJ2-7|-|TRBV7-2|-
CASSLAPGYEQYF
TGTGCCAGCAGCTTAGCGCCGGGTTACGAGCAGTACTTC
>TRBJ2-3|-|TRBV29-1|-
CGVERGTDTQYF
TGTGGTGTAGAAAGGGGAACAGATACGCAGTATTTT
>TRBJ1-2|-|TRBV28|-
CAILTNANYGYTF
TGTGCCATCCTGACTAATGCTAACTATGGCTACACCTTC
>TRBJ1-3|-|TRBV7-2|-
CASSTLAGTGNTIYF
TGTGCCAGCAGCACCCTGGCAGGGACTGGAAACACCATATATTTT
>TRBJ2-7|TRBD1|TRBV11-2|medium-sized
CASSDRTGRQYF
TGTGCCAGCAGCGACAGGACAGGACGACAGTACTTC
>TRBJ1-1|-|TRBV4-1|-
CASSQSGADTEAFF
TGCGCCAGCAGCCAATCCGGAGCCGACACTGAAGCTTTCTTT
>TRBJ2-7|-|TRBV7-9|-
CASTGGTGEQYF
TGTGCCAGCACAGGGGGGACGGGTGAGCAGTACTTC
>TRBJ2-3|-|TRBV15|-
CATSRAQGSTDTQYF
TGTGCCACCAGCAGAGCCCAGGGATCCACAGATACGCAGTATTTT
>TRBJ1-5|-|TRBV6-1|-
CASKSRVLNQPQHF
TGTGCCAGCAAAAGCAGGGTCCTTAATCAGCCCCAGCATTTT
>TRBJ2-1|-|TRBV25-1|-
CASSDQEKNRTYNEQFF
TGTGCCAGCAGTGATCAGGAGAAGAACAGGACCTACAATGAGCAGTTCTTC
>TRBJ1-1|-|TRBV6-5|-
CASSYRLSDSNTEAFF
TGTGCCAGCAGTTACAGACTTAGCGACTCGAACACTGAAGCTTTCTTT
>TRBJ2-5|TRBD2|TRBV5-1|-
CASSLSASGGETQYF
TGCGCCAGCAGCTTGTCGGCTAGCGGGGGAGAGACCCAGTACTTC
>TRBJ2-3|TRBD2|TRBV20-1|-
CSARDPDRGGF
TGCAGTGCTAGAGATCCGGATCGGGGGGGTTTT
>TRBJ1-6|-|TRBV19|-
CASSLTGVSSYNSPLHF
TGTGCCAGTAGTCTCACAGGTGTAAGCTCCTATAATTCACCCCTCCACTTT